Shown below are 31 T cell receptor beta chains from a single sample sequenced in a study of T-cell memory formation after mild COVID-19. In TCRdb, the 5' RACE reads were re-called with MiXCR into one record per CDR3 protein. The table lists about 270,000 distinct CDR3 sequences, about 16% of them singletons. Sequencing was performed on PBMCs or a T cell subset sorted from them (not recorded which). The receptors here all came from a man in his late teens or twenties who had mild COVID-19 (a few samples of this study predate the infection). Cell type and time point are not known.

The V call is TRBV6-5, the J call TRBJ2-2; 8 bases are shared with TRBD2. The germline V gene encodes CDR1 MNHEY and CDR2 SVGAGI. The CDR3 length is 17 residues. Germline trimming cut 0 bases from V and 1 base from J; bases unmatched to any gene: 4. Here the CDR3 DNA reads TGTGCCAGCAGTTACTCCCTTGCGGGGGGGAACACCGGGGAGCTGTTTTTT. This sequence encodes CASSYSLAGGNTGELFF.

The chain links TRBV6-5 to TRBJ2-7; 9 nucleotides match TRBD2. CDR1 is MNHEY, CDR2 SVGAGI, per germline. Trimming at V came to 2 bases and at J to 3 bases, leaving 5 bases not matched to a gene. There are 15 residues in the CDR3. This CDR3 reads CASSYKPSGDYEQYV. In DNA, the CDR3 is TGTGCCAGCAGTTACAAGCCTAGCGGGGACTACGAGCAGTACGTC.

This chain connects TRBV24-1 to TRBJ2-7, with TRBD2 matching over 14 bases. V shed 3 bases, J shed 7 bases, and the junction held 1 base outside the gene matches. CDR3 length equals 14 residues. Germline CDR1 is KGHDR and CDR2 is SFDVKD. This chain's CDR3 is CATSDGTSGGEQYV. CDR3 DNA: TGTGCCACCAGTGATGGGACTAGCGGGGGTGAGCAGTACGTC.

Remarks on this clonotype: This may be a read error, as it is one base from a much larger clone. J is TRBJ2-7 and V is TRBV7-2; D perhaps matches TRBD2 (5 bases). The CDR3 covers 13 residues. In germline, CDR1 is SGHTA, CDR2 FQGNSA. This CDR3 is CASGLQPGYEQYV. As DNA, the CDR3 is TGTGCCAGCGGCTTGCAGCCGGGGTACGAGCAGTACGTC.

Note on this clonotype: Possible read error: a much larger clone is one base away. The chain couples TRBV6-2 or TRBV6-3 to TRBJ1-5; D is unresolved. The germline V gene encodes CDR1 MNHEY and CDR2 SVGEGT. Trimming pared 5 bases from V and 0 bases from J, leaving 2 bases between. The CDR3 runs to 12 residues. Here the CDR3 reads CASSVSNQPQHF. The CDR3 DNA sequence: TGTGCCAGCAGTGTTAGCAATCAGCCCCAGCATTTT.

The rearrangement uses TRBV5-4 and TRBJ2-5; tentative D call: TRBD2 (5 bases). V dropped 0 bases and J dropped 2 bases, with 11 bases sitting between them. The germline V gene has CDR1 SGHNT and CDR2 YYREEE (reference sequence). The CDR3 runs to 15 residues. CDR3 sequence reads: CASSLGGSRQETQYF. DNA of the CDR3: TGTGCCAGCAGCTTGGGCGGGTCCCGGCAAGAGACCCAGTACTTC.

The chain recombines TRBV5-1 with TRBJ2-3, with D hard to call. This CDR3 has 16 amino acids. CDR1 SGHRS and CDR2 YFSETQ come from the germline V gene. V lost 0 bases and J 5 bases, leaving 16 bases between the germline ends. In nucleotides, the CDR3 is TGCGCCAGCAGCTTGGGGGCCTTTAAGCTATTAGATACGCAGTATTTT. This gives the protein CASSLGAFKLLDTQYF.

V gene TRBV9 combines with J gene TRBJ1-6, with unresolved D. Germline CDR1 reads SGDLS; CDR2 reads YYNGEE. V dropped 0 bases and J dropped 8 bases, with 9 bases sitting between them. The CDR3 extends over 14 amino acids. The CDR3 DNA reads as TGTGCCAGCAGCGTAGTGTGGGCCGATTCACCCCTCCACTTT. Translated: CASSVVWADSPLHF.

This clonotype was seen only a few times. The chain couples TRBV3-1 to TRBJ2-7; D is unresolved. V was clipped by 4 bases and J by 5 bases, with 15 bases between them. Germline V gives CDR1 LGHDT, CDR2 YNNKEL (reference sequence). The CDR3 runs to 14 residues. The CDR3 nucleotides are TGTGCCAGCAGCCCTCAGGTTAGCTCTCACGAGCAGTACGTC. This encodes CASSPQVSSHEQYV.

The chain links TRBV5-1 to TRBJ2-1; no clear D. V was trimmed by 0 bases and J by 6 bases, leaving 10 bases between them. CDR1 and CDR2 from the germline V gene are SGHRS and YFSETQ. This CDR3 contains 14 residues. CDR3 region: CASSLGPDGNEQFF. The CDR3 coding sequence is TGCGCCAGCAGCTTGGGACCCGACGGCAATGAGCAGTTCTTC.

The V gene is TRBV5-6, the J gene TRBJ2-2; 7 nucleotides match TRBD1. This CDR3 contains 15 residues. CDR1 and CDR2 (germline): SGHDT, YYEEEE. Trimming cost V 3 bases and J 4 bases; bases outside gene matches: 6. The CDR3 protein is CASSSVGQFTGELFF. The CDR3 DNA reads TGTGCCAGCAGCTCGGTGGGACAGTTCACCGGGGAGCTGTTTTTT. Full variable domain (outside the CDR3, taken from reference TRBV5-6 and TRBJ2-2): DAGVTQSPTHLIKTRGQQVTLRCSPKSGHDTVSWYQQALGQGPQFIFQYYEEEERQRGNFPDRFSGHQFPNYSSELNVNALLLGDSALYLCASSSVGQFTGELFFGEGSRLTVL.

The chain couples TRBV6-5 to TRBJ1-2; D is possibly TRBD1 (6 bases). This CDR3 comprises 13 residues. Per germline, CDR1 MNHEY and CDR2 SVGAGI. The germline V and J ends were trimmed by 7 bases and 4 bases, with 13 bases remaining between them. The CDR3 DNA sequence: TGTGCCAGCAAGACAGGCCCGAGCTATGGCTACACCTTC. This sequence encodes CASKTGPSYGYTF.

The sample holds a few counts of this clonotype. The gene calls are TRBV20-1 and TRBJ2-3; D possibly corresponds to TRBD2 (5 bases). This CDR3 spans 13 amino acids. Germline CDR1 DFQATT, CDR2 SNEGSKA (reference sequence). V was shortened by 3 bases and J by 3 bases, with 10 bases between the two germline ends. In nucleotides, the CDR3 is TGCAGTGCTAGCCCCGGGGTTACAGATACGCAGTATTTT. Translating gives CSASPGVTDTQYF.

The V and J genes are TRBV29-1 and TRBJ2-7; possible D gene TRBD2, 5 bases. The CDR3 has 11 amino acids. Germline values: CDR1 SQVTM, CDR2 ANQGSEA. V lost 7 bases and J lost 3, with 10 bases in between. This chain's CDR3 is CSAEEGYEQYF. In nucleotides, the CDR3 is TGCAGCGCCGAAGAGGGCTACGAGCAGTACTTC.

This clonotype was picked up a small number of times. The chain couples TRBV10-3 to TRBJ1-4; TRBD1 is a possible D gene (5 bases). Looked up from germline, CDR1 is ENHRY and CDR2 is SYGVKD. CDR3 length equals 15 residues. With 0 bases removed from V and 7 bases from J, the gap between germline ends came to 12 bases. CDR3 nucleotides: TGTGCCATCAGTGAGTCGAGGGGAAGGTCTGAAAAACTGTTTTTT. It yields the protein CAISESRGRSEKLFF.

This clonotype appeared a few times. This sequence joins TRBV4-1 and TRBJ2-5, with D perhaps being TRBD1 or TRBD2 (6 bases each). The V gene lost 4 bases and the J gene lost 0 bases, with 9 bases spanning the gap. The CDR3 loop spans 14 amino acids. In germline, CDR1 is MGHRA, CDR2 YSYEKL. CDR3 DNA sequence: TGCGCCAGCAGCCGAGGGGGGAACCAAGAGACCCAGTACTTC. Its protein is CASSRGGNQETQYF.

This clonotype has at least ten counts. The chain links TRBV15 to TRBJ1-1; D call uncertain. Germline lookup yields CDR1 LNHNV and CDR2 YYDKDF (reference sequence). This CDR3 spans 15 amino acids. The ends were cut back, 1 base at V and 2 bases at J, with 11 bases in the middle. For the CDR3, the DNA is TGTGCCACCAGCAGAGGCAACAGCCTAAACACTGAAGCTTTCTTT. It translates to CATSRGNSLNTEAFF.

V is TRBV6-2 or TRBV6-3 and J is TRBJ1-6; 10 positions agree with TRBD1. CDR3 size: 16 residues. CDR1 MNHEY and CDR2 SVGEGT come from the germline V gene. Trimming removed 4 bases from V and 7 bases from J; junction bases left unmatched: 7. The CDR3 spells CASSLWRQGANSPLHF. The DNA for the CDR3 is TGTGCCAGCAGTTTATGGCGACAGGGGGCAAATTCACCCCTCCACTTT.

CDR3 loop: CASSPGYIQYF. CDR3 DNA: TGTGCCAGCAGCCCGGGGTACATTCAGTACTTC. The V call is TRBV12-3 or TRBV12-4, the J call TRBJ2-4, with a tentative D call TRBD2 (5 bases). The germline V and J ends were trimmed by 6 bases and 8 bases, with 8 bases remaining between them. The CDR3 is made up of 11 amino acids.

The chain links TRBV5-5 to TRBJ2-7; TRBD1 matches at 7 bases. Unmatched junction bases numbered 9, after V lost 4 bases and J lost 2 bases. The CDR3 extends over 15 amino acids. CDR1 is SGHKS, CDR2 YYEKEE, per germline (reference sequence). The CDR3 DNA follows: TGTGCCAGCAGCCAAGCCGGGACAGACCCCTACGAGCAGTACGTC. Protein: CASSQAGTDPYEQYV.

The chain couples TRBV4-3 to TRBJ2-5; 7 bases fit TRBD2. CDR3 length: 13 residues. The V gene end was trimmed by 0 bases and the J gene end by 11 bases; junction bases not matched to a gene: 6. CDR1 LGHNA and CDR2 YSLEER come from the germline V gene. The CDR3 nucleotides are TGCGCCAGCAGCCAAGAACTAGCGCTGGCTCAGTACTTC. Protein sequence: CASSQELALAQYF.

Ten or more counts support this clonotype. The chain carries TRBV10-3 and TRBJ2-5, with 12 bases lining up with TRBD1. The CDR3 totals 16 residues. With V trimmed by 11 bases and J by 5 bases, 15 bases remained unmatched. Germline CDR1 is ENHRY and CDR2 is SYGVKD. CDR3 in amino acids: CAPRAGTGGNGETQYF. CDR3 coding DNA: TGTGCCCCCCGGGCCGGGACAGGGGGCAACGGGGAGACCCAGTACTTC.

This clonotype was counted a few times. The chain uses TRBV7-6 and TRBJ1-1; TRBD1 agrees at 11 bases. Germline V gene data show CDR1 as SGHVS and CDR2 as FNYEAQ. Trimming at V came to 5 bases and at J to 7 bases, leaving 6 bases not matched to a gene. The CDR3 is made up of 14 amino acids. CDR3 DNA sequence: TGTGCCAGCAGCCACGGGACAGGGGGGGATGAAGCTTTCTTT. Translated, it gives CASSHGTGGDEAFF.

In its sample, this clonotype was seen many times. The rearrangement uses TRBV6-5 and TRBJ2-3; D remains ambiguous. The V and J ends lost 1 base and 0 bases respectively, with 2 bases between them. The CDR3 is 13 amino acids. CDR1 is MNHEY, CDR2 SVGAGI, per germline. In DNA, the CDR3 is TGTGCCAGCAGTTACTTTAGCACAGATACGCAGTATTTT. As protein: CASSYFSTDTQYF.

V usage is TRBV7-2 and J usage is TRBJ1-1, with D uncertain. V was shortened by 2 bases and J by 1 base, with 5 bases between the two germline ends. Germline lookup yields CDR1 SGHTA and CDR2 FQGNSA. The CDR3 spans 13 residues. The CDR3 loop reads CASSLPSNTEAFF. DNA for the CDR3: TGTGCCAGCAGCTTACCCTCGAACACTGAAGCTTTCTTT.

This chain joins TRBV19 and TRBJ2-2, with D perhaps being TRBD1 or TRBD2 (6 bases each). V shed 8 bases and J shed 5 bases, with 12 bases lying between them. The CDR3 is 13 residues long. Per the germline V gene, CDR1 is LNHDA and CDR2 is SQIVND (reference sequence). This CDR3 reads CASREGGTGELFF. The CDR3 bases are TGTGCCAGTCGAGAGGGGGGTACCGGGGAGCTGTTTTTT.

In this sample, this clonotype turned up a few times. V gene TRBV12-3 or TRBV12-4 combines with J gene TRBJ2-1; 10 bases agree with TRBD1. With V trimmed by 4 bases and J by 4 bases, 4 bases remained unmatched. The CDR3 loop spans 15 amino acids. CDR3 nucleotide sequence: TGTGCCAGCAGTTACGGGACAGGGGTATACAATGAGCAGTTCTTC. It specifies CASSYGTGVYNEQFF.

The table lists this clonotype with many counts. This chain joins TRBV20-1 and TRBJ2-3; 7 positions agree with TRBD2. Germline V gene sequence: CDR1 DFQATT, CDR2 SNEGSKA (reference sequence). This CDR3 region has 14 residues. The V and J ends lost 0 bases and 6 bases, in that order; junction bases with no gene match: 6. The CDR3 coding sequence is TGCAGTGCTAGAGATCTGGTCGGGGGGGATACGCAGTATTTT. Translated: CSARDLVGGDTQYF.

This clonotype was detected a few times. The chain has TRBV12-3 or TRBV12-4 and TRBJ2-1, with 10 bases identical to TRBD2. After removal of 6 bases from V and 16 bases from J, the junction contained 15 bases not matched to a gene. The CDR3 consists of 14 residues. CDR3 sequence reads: CASRLVEAGGHLFF. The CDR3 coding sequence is TGTGCCAGCAGGCTAGTGGAAGCGGGGGGGCATTTATTCTTC.

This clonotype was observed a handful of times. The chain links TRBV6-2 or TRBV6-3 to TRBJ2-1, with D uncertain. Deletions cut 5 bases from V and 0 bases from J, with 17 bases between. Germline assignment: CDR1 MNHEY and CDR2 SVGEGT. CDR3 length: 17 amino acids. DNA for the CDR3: TGTGCCAGCAGTCCCTTCCCCATGAGATTCTCCTACAATGAGCAGTTCTTC. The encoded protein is CASSPFPMRFSYNEQFF.

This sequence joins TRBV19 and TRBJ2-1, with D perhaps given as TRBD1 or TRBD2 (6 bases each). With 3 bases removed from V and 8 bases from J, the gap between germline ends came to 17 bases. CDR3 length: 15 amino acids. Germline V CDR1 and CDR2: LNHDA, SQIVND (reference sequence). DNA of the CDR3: TGTGCCAGTAGTATCGGGGGCACAGGCCGTCATGAGCAGTTCTTC. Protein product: CASSIGGTGRHEQFF. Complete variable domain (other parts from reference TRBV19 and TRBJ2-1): DGGITQSPKYLFRKEGQNVTLSCEQNLNHDAMYWYRQDPGQGLRLIYYSQIVNDFQKGDIAEGYSVSREKKESFPLTVTSAQKNPTAFYLCASSIGGTGRHEQFFGPGTRLTVL.